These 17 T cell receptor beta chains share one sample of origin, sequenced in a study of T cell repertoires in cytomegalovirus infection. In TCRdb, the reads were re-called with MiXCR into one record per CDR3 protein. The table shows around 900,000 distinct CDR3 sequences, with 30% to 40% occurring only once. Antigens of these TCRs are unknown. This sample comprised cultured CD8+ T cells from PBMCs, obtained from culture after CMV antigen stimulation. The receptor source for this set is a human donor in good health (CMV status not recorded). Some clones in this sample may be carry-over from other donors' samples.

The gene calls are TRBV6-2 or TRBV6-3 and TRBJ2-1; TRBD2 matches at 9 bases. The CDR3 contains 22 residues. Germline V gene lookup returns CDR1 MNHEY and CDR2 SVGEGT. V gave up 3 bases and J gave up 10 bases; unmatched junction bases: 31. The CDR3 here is CASSYEVGGIPLKRGDTVEQFF. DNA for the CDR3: TGTGCCAGCAGTTATGAAGTGGGTGGAATCCCCTTGAAGCGGGGGGACACCGTGGAGCAGTTCTTC.

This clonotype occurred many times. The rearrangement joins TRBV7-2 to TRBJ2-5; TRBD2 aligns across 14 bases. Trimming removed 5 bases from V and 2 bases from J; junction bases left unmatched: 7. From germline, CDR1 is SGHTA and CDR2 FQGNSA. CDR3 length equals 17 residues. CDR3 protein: CASSVGLAGGFQETQYF. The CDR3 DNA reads TGTGCCAGCAGCGTTGGACTAGCGGGGGGATTTCAAGAGACCCAGTACTTC.

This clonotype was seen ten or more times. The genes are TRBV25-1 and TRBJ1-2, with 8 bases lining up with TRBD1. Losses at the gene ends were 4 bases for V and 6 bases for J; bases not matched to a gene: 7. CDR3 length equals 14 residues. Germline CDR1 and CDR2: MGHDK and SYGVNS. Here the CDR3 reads CASSARTGRHGYTF. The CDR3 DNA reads TGTGCCAGCAGTGCCCGGACAGGGCGTCATGGCTACACCTTC.

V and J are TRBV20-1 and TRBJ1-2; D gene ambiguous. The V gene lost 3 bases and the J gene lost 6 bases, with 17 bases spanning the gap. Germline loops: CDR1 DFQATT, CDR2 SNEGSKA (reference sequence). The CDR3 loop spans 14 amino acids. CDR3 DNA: TGCAGTGCTAGGGGATCCGAGGAGGTCCATGGCTACACCTTC. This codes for CSARGSEEVHGYTF.

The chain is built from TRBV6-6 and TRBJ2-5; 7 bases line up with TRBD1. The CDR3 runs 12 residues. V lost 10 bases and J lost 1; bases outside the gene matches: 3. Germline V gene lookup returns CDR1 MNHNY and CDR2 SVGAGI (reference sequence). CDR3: CAIGTAQETQYF. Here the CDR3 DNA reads TGTGCCATCGGGACAGCCCAAGAGACCCAGTACTTC.

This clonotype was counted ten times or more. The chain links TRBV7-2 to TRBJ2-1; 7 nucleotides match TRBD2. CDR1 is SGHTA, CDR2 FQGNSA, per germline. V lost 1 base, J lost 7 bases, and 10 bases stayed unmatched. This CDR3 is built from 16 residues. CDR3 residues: CASSLELSGDWNEQFF. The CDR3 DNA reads TGTGCCAGCAGCTTAGAACTCAGCGGGGACTGGAATGAGCAGTTCTTC.

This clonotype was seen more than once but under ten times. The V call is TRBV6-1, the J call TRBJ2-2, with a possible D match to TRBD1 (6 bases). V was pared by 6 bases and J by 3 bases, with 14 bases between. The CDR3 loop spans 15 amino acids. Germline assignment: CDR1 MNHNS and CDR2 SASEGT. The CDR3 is CASSLAPGDTGELFF. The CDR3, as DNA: TGTGCCAGCAGCCTGGCGCCAGGGGACACCGGGGAGCTGTTTTTT.

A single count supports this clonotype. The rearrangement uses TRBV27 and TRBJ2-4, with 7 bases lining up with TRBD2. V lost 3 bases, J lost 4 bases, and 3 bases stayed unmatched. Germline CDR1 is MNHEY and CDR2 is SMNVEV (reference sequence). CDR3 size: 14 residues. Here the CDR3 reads CASSLGGRKNIQYF. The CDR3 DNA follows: TGTGCCAGCAGTTTGGGGGGGAGGAAAAACATTCAGTACTTC.

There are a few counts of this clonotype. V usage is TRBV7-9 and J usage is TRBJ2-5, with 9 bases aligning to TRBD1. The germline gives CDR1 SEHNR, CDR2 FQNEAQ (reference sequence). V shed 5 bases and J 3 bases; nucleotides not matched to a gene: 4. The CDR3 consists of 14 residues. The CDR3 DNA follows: TGTGCCAGCAGCGCTCGACAGGGGGAAGAGACCCAGTACTTC. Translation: CASSARQGEETQYF.

This CDR3 reads CASGKITVTLGNQPQHF. In DNA, the CDR3 is TGTGCCAGCGGGAAGATTACAGTTACCTTAGGCAATCAGCCCCAGCATTTT. This chain uses TRBV6-6 with TRBJ1-5; D ambiguous. The CDR3 has 17 amino acids. Per germline, CDR1 MNHNY and CDR2 SVGAGI (reference sequence). The ends were cut back, 8 bases at V and 2 bases at J, with 22 bases in the middle.

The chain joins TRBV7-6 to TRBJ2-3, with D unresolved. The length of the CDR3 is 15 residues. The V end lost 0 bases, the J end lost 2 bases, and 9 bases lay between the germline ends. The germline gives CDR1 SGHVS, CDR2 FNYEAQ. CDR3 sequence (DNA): TGTGCCAGCAGCTTAGCAGGGCGACACACAGATACGCAGTATTTT. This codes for CASSLAGRHTDTQYF.

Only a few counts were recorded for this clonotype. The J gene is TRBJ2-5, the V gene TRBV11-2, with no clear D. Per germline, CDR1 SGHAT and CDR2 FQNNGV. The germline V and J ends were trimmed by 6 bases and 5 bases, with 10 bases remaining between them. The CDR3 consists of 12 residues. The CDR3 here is CASSWIRETQYF. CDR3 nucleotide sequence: TGTGCCAGCAGTTGGATACGCGAGACCCAGTACTTC.

CDR3 in amino acids: CASSLDESGELFF. Written as DNA, the CDR3 is TGTGCCAGCAGCTTGGACGAGTCCGGGGAGCTGTTTTTT. The rearrangement joins TRBV5-4 to TRBJ2-2; D is ambiguous. Germline V lookup: CDR1 SGHNT, CDR2 YYREEE (reference sequence). The CDR3 extends over 13 amino acids. Deletions cut 0 bases from V and 6 bases from J, with 6 bases between.

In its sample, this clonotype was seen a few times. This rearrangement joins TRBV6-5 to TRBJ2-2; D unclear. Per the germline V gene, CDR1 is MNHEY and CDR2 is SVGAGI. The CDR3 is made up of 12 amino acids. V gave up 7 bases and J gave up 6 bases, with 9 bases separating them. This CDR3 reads CASTGFSGELFF. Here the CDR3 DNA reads TGTGCCAGCACCGGGTTTTCCGGGGAGCTGTTTTTT.

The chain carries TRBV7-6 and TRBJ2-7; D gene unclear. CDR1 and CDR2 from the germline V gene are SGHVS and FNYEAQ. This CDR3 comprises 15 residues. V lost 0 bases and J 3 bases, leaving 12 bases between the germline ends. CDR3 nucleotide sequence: TGTGCCAGCAGCTTAGCTTCCCCAACAAACTACGAGCAGTACTTC. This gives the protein CASSLASPTNYEQYF.

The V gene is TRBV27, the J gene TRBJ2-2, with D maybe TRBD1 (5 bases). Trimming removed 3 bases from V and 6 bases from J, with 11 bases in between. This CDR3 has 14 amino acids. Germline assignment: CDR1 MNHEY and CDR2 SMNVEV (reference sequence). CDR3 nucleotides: TGTGCCAGCAGTTTTTACCAGGGTGCCGGGGAGCTGTTTTTT. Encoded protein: CASSFYQGAGELFF.

The DNA for the CDR3 is TGTGCCACCCTAACTGCCGGGACAGTCAACACTGAAGCTTTCTTT. Protein: CATLTAGTVNTEAFF. The rearrangement joins TRBV10-3 to TRBJ1-1, with 7 bases fitting TRBD1. Trimming at V came to 10 bases and at J to 2 bases, leaving 13 bases not matched to a gene. This CDR3 spans 15 amino acids. The V gene's germline CDR1 is ENHRY and CDR2 SYGVKD.